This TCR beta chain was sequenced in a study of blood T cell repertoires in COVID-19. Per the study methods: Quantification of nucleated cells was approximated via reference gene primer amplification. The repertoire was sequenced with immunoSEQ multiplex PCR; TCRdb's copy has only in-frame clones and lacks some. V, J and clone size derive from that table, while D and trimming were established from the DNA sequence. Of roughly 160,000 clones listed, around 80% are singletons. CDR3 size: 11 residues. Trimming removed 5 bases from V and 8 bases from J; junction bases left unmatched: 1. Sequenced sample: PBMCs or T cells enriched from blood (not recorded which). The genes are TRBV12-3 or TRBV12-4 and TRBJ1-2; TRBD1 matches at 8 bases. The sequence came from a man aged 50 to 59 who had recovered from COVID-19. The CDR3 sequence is CASSQGAGYTF. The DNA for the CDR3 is TGTGCCAGCAGTCAGGGGGCGGGCTACACCTTC.